The following is a T cell receptor (beta chain) sequence with its context. Method: immunoSEQ multiplex PCR; TCRdb's copy keeps in-frame clones and lacks some. Here the sample spans approximately 440,000 clones, more than 70% being singletons. Seattle enrolled patients during active infection and tracked them longitudinally. The data derive from a study of blood T cell repertoires in COVID-19. Study summary: COVID-19 samples, acute and convalescent, were from the United States, Italy and Spain. From T cells, B-cell-depleted T cells, or PBMCs came the material, which was cDNA or gDNA.

The specimen sequenced was peripheral blood. The clonotype comes from a woman aged 50 to 65 with COVID-19, enrolled during active disease.

CDR3 amino acids: CASSYTTDYGYTF. CDR3 in DNA: TGCGCCAGCAGCTATACGACAGACTATGGCTACACCTTC. V gene TRBV5-1 combines with J gene TRBJ1-2; D may be TRBD1 (5 bases). The V gene's germline CDR1 is SGHRS and CDR2 YFSETQ. CDR3 length equals 13 residues. V was trimmed by 3 bases and J by 3 bases, leaving 9 bases between them. The full variable domain, its missing parts supplied by reference TRBV5-1 and TRBJ1-2, is KAGVTQTPRYLIKTRGQQVTLSCSPISGHRSVSWYQQTPGQGLQFLFEYFSETQRNKGNFPGRFSGRQFSNSRSEMNVSTLELGDSALYLCASSYTTDYGYTFGSGTRLTVV.